These 28 T cell receptor beta chains were sequenced from one sample in a study of PD-1 blockade in classical Hodgkin lymphoma. There was relapse after autologous stem cell transplantation in every patient, and there was variation in brentuximab vedotin exposure. TCRdb's table, derived via immunoSEQ multiplex PCR, lists solely in-frame clones and lacks some. The table has roughly 15,000 clones, approximately 60% seen once. The sample consisted of peripheral blood mononuclear cells (PBMCs), taken at baseline. These TCRs come from a human donor with classical Hodgkin lymphoma.

The CDR3 bases are TGTGCCACCGTCGGGACAGACTCCTACGAGCAGTACTTC. Encoded protein: CATVGTDSYEQYF. V usage is TRBV6-1 and J usage is TRBJ2-7; TRBD1 aligns across 7 bases. Germline loops: CDR1 MNHNS, CDR2 SASEGT. The junction had 6 bases not matched to a gene; V was cut back by 10 bases and J by 0 bases. The CDR3 has 13 amino acids.

The chain uses TRBV21-1 and TRBJ1-4; TRBD1 was called by the table and not checked on the DNA. TRBV21-1 has pseudogene status. The CDR3 is 16 amino acids. The CDR3 sequence: CASSSTGNPTNEKLFF. The CDR3 nucleotides read TGTGCCAGCAGCAGTACAGGGAACCCAACTAATGAAAAACTGTTTTTT.

The chain links TRBV7-2 to TRBJ2-1, with 7 nucleotides matching TRBD2. Per germline, CDR1 SGHTA and CDR2 FQGNSA. This CDR3 comprises 15 residues. V dropped 7 bases and J dropped 3; count of bases not matched to a gene: 9. The CDR3 loop reads CASTLTSAGYNEQFF. In DNA, the CDR3 is TGTGCCAGCACCCTAACTAGCGCCGGCTACAATGAGCAGTTCTTC.

In its sample, this clone was seen once. This sequence joins TRBV5-1 and TRBJ2-2, with D maybe TRBD1 (6 bases). CDR3 length equals 15 residues. The V gene's germline CDR1 is SGHRS and CDR2 YFSETQ. The germline V and J ends were trimmed by 4 bases and 2 bases, with 12 bases remaining between them. The CDR3 loop reads CASSPDRINTGELFF. CDR3 bases: TGCGCCAGCAGCCCCGACAGGATAAACACCGGGGAGCTGTTTTTT.

The rearrangement links TRBV5-1 to TRBJ2-7; TRBD2 aligns across 8 bases. The V gene's germline CDR1 is SGHRS and CDR2 YFSETQ. Trimming took 2 bases from V and 1 from J; bases not matched to a gene: 8. The length of the CDR3 is 16 residues. The CDR3 loop is CASSLDPAGASYEQYF. DNA for the CDR3: TGCGCCAGCAGCTTAGATCCAGCGGGGGCATCCTACGAGCAGTACTTC.

V gene TRBV7-6 combines with J gene TRBJ2-1; D is unclear. This CDR3 spans 11 amino acids. The V gene's germline CDR1 is SGHVS and CDR2 FNYEAQ. The ends were cut back, 3 bases at V and 7 bases at J, with 4 bases in the middle. CDR3 region: CASSLGNEQFF. Here the CDR3 DNA reads TGTGCCAGCAGCTTGGGGAATGAGCAGTTCTTC.

The V and J genes are TRBV7-7 and TRBJ1-2; 7 positions agree with TRBD1. The CDR3 sequence is 14 residues long. Germline lookup yields CDR1 SSHAT and CDR2 FNYEAQ (reference sequence). Trimming removed 3 bases from V and 9 bases from J; junction bases left unmatched: 10. As DNA, the CDR3 is TGTGCCAGCAGCTTCGACAGGGAGGCCCGAAGCTACACCTTC. Its protein product is CASSFDREARSYTF.

The V gene is TRBV10-3, the J gene TRBJ2-5, with a weak D call TRBD1 (5 bases). Trimming cost V 7 bases and J 4 bases, with 10 bases left between them. There are 12 residues in the CDR3. Looked up from germline, CDR1 is ENHRY and CDR2 is SYGVKD. The CDR3 region has the DNA TGTGCCATCAAAGACAGCCGAGAGACCCAGTACTTC. It yields the protein CAIKDSRETQYF.

This clone is deemed medium-sized. This chain connects TRBV11-2 to TRBJ2-7, with 9 bases aligning to TRBD1. With 6 bases clipped from V and 3 bases from J, the junction kept 6 bases outside the gene matches. The CDR3 extends over 14 amino acids. Germline V gene data show CDR1 as SGHAT and CDR2 as FQNNGV. CDR3 residues: CASRGTGMIYEQYF. Here the CDR3 DNA reads TGTGCCAGCAGGGGGACAGGGATGATCTACGAGCAGTACTTC. Based on the CDR3 plus reference TRBV11-2 and TRBJ2-7, the full variable domain is EAGVAQSPRYKIIEKRQSVAFWCNPISGHATLYWYQQILGQGPKLLIQFQNNGVVDDSQLPKDRFSAERLKGVDSTLKIQPAKLEDSAVYLCASRGTGMIYEQYFGPGTRLTVT.

A few counts support this clone. The J gene is TRBJ1-4, the V gene TRBV28, with 7 bases identical to TRBD1. Losses at the gene ends were 6 bases for V and 0 bases for J; bases not matched to a gene: 4. Per the germline V gene, CDR1 is MDHEN and CDR2 is SYDVKM. The length of the CDR3 is 15 residues. CDR3 nucleotide sequence: TGTGCCAGCAGCCGGACAGGTCCAACTAATGAAAAACTGTTTTTT. Translating gives CASSRTGPTNEKLFF.

CDR3 in amino acids: CASTQGSNQPQHF. CDR3 DNA: TGTGCCAGCACGCAGGGCAGCAATCAGCCCCAGCATTTT. This chain connects TRBV6-5 to TRBJ1-5, with D maybe TRBD1 (5 bases). V lost 7 bases to trimming and J lost 1 base, with 8 bases between them. Germline values: CDR1 MNHEY, CDR2 SVGAGI. There are 13 residues in the CDR3.

This clone has only a few counts. The chain employs TRBV4-2 and TRBJ2-1; TRBD1 might be the D (5 bases). This CDR3 comprises 17 residues. The germline V and J ends were trimmed by 0 bases and 4 bases, with 16 bases remaining between them. Germline values: CDR1 LGHNA, CDR2 YNFKEQ. In DNA form, the CDR3 reads TGTGCCAGCAGCCAAGAAGATATCCGCGGACATTACAATGAGCAGTTCTTC. Protein sequence: CASSQEDIRGHYNEQFF.

This clone has just a few counts. The V call is TRBV5-6, the J call TRBJ2-1, with 10 nucleotides matching TRBD2. Germline V CDR1 and CDR2: SGHDT, YYEEEE. V gave up 1 base and J gave up 5 bases; unmatched junction bases: 6. The CDR3 consists of 16 residues. The chain's CDR3 is CASSLYLAGDHNEQFF. Written as DNA, the CDR3 is TGTGCCAGCAGCTTGTATCTAGCGGGAGACCACAATGAGCAGTTCTTC.

This sequence joins TRBV6-1 and TRBJ1-5; no reliable D call. V lost 2 bases and J 0 bases, leaving 14 bases between the germline ends. Germline-derived CDR1 and CDR2 are MNHNS and SASEGT. The CDR3 has 17 amino acids. The CDR3 sequence is CASSEREDFLSNQPQHF. DNA for the CDR3: TGTGCCAGCAGTGAACGTGAGGACTTTCTTAGCAATCAGCCCCAGCATTTT.

J is TRBJ1-5 and V is TRBV30; 7 bases are shared with TRBD1. V shed 8 bases, J shed 9 bases, and the junction held 10 bases outside the gene matches. CDR3 length: 12 residues. Germline lookup yields CDR1 GTSNPN and CDR2 SVGIG (reference sequence). CDR3 coding DNA: TGTGCCCTACAGGGGCCGGCGGGGCCCCAGCATTTT. Encoded protein: CALQGPAGPQHF.

The J gene is TRBJ2-7, the V gene TRBV14; 8 positions match TRBD2. CDR1 SGHDN and CDR2 FVKESK come from the germline V gene. The CDR3 consists of 15 residues. V lost 6 bases to trimming and J lost 2 bases; unmatched junction nucleotides: 9. CDR3 coding DNA: TGTGCCAGCAGGGCGACCGGGACTAGTGCCTACGAGCAGTACTTC. Its translation is CASRATGTSAYEQYF. Full variable domain (outside the CDR3, taken from reference TRBV14 and TRBJ2-7): EAGVTQFPSHSVIEKGQTVTLRCDPISGHDNLYWYRRVMGKEIKFLLHFVKESKQDESGMPNNRFLAERTGGTYSTLKVQPAELEDSGVYFCASRATGTSAYEQYFGPGTRLTVT.

The chain joins TRBV6-6 to TRBJ2-1; possible D gene TRBD1, 6 bases. The CDR3 has 16 residues. Germline V gene data show CDR1 as MNHNY and CDR2 as SVGAGI (reference sequence). Trimming took 7 bases from V and 6 from J, leaving 22 bases between them. DNA for the CDR3: TGTGCCAGCACCCCAGGTGGGGGCGCGCCCTCCAATGAGCAGTTCTTC. This encodes CASTPGGGAPSNEQFF.

The table lists this clone with a few counts. This chain joins TRBV7-7 and TRBJ2-7; tentative D call: TRBD2 (6 bases). Germline V lookup: CDR1 SSHAT, CDR2 FNYEAQ (reference sequence). V lost 4 bases, J lost 0 bases, and 13 bases lay in between. The CDR3 consists of 15 residues. CDR3 amino acids: CASSSGLSGSYEQYF. The CDR3 DNA follows: TGTGCCAGCAGCTCCGGGCTTAGCGGCTCCTACGAGCAGTACTTC.

This chain joins TRBV2 and TRBJ2-1; the D gene is possibly TRBD2 (6 bases). The CDR3 is made up of 12 amino acids. Germline CDR1 reads SNHLY; CDR2 reads FYNNEI. V shed 8 bases and J shed 6 bases, with 11 bases lying between them. Here the CDR3 DNA reads TGTGCCAGCTCGGGACTCTTCAATGAGCAGTTCTTC. Translation gives CASSGLFNEQFF.

This clone was seen a few times. The chain carries TRBV7-8 and TRBJ1-5; D not resolved. V was pared by 1 base and J by 1 base, with 5 bases between. The length of the CDR3 is 14 residues. Germline lookup yields CDR1 SGHVS and CDR2 FQNEAQ. CDR3 nucleotide sequence: TGTGCCAGCAGCTTAGGGGCCAGCAATCAGCCCCAGCATTTT. Translated: CASSLGASNQPQHF.

The chain joins TRBV19 to TRBJ1-2; unclear D gene. Per germline, CDR1 LNHDA and CDR2 SQIVND (reference sequence). V gave up 8 bases and J gave up 4 bases, with 14 bases separating them. The CDR3 is 13 amino acids. The CDR3 here is CASEGLGGYGYTF. In DNA, the CDR3 is TGTGCCAGTGAGGGTCTAGGAGGCTATGGCTACACCTTC. Filled out from reference TRBV19 and TRBJ1-2, the complete variable domain reads DGGITQSPKYLFRKEGQNVTLSCEQNLNHDAMYWYRQDPGQGLRLIYYSQIVNDFQKGDIAEGYSVSREKKESFPLTVTSAQKNPTAFYLCASEGLGGYGYTFGSGTRLTVV.

The chain links TRBV27 to TRBJ2-3, with 7 positions matching TRBD1. The CDR3 contains 18 residues. V trimming: 3 bases; J trimming: 3 bases; junction bases outside the gene matches: 15. Germline V gene lookup returns CDR1 MNHEY and CDR2 SMNVEV (reference sequence). CDR3 coding DNA: TGTGCCAGCAGTTTTATAGGGAGAAGAGGGGGCATGACAGATACGCAGTATTTT. Its protein is CASSFIGRRGGMTDTQYF.

V and J are TRBV5-6 and TRBJ1-2; D is ambiguous. Germline V CDR1 and CDR2: SGHDT, YYEEEE. Deletions cut 2 bases from V and 8 bases from J, with 10 bases between. This CDR3 is built from 12 residues. CDR3: CASSFRLDGYTF. The CDR3 nucleotides are TGTGCCAGCAGCTTCCGTTTAGACGGCTACACCTTC. Combining the CDR3 with reference TRBV5-6 and TRBJ1-2 gives the whole variable domain DAGVTQSPTHLIKTRGQQVTLRCSPKSGHDTVSWYQQALGQGPQFIFQYYEEEERQRGNFPDRFSGHQFPNYSSELNVNALLLGDSALYLCASSFRLDGYTFGSGTRLTVV.

This clone was picked up a small number of times. The chain links TRBV7-8 to TRBJ2-1; perhaps TRBD1 as D (5 bases). V gave up 0 bases and J gave up 7 bases, with 10 bases separating them. This CDR3 is built from 14 residues. Per germline, CDR1 SGHVS and CDR2 FQNEAQ. CDR3 region: CASSLAQGPNEQFF. In DNA form, the CDR3 reads TGTGCCAGCAGCTTAGCCCAGGGCCCTAATGAGCAGTTCTTC.

This sequence joins TRBV19 and TRBJ2-2; TRBD2 matches 9 bases. The CDR3 has 15 amino acids. Trimming at V came to 7 bases and at J to 4 bases, leaving 7 bases not matched to a gene. Germline V CDR1 and CDR2: LNHDA, SQIVND (reference sequence). The CDR3 DNA is TGTGCCAGTACGGCTAGCGGGATTTTCACCGGGGAGCTGTTTTTT. This translates into CASTASGIFTGELFF.

The V and J genes are TRBV5-4 and TRBJ2-5; 14 nucleotides agree with TRBD2. The CDR3 is 17 residues long. V was clipped by 4 bases and J by 5 bases; unmatched bases: 10. Germline V gene lookup returns CDR1 SGHNT and CDR2 YYREEE (reference sequence). CDR3 sequence (DNA): TGTGCCAGCAGCCACCGGACTAGCGGGAGGAGAGAGGAGACCCAGTACTTC. It is translated as CASSHRTSGRREETQYF.

V gene TRBV28 combines with J gene TRBJ2-1; no definite D call. In germline, CDR1 is MDHEN, CDR2 SYDVKM. The CDR3 consists of 11 residues. This CDR3 is CGVFSYNEQFF. As DNA, the CDR3 is TGTGGGGTTTTCTCCTACAATGAGCAGTTCTTC.

This clone appeared a few times. The gene calls are TRBV5-6 and TRBJ1-5; D call uncertain. Trimming removed 4 bases at V and 4 bases at J, with 15 bases between. Germline assignment: CDR1 SGHDT and CDR2 YYEEEE. The CDR3 extends over 15 amino acids. The CDR3 DNA follows: TGTGCCAGCAGCCTAGCGGACGGAATTAATCAGCCCCAGCATTTT. As protein: CASSLADGINQPQHF.